These T cell receptor beta chains were read from a single sample in a study of identical twins. TCRdb re-called the 5' RACE reads through MiXCR, storing one row per CDR3 protein. The sample yields 1.5 million to 2 million distinct CDR3 sequences, roughly 35% seen once. Sequenced: cord blood. All receptors derive from a newborn girl in good health. CDR3s include the opening cysteine and the closing phenylalanine or tryptophan. The D gene is left open where the match is weak. The listing skips clone size in some rows; elsewhere it reads once, few, many or a size class.

cdr3_aa: CSARALGRLLAKNIQYF
cdr3_nt: TGCAGTGCTAGAGCCCTCGGGCGGCTACTAGCCAAAAACATTCAGTACTTC
j_call: TRBJ2-4
d_call: -
clone_size: few
v_call: TRBV20-1

cdr3_aa: CATAQGLRPQHF
cdr3_nt: TGTGCCACTGCACAGGGCCTCCGGCCCCAGCATTTT
j_call: TRBJ1-5
d_call: -
clone_size: -
v_call: TRBV19

cdr3_aa: CASSYGLAGGGEQFF
cdr3_nt: TGTGCCAGCAGTTATGGACTAGCGGGGGGCGGTGAGCAGTTCTTC
j_call: TRBJ2-1
d_call: TRBD2
clone_size: few
v_call: TRBV6-5

cdr3_aa: CASSDPLAGGEETQYF
cdr3_nt: TGTGCCAGCAGTGACCCCCTCGCGGGGGGTGAAGAGACCCAGTACTTC
j_call: TRBJ2-5
d_call: TRBD2
clone_size: few
v_call: TRBV12-3/TRBV12-4

cdr3_aa: CASSPRTSGPQYF
cdr3_nt: TGTGCCAGCAGCCCTCGGACTAGCGGGCCCCAGTACTTC
j_call: TRBJ2-5
d_call: TRBD2
clone_size: -
v_call: TRBV7-6

cdr3_aa: CASSLAGIAGELFF
cdr3_nt: TGTGCCAGCAGCTTGGCAGGGATAGCCGGGGAGCTGTTTTTT
j_call: TRBJ2-2
d_call: -
clone_size: few
v_call: TRBV7-8

cdr3_aa: CASSESSGPGTDTQYF
cdr3_nt: TGTGCCAGCAGTGAATCGTCGGGCCCGGGCACAGATACGCAGTATTTT
j_call: TRBJ2-3
d_call: -
clone_size: -
v_call: TRBV25-1

cdr3_aa: CSASSGEGGQPQHF
cdr3_nt: TGCAGTGCTAGTTCAGGGGAAGGGGGTCAGCCCCAGCATTTT
j_call: TRBJ1-5
d_call: -
clone_size: -
v_call: TRBV20-1

cdr3_aa: CASSQDRRYTF
cdr3_nt: TGTGCCAGCAGTCAGGACAGGCGTTACACCTTC
j_call: TRBJ1-2
d_call: TRBD1
clone_size: few
v_call: TRBV12-3/TRBV12-4

cdr3_aa: CASSRYSGSSTDTQYF
cdr3_nt: TGTGCCAGCAGCCGCTATAGCGGGTCCAGCACAGATACGCAGTATTTT
j_call: TRBJ2-3
d_call: TRBD2
clone_size: few
v_call: TRBV3-1

cdr3_aa: CASSFRTANTEQFF
cdr3_nt: TGCGCCAGCAGCTTTCGGACAGCTAACACTGAGCAGTTCTTC
j_call: TRBJ2-1
d_call: -
clone_size: few
v_call: TRBV5-1

cdr3_aa: CASGPDRDRHNIQYF
cdr3_nt: TGTGCTAGTGGCCCCGACCGGGACAGGCATAACATTCAGTACTTC
j_call: TRBJ2-4
d_call: TRBD1
clone_size: -
v_call: TRBV12-5

cdr3_aa: CSVASGSPHNEQFF
cdr3_nt: TGCAGCGTCGCTAGCGGGAGTCCCCACAATGAGCAGTTCTTC
j_call: TRBJ2-1
d_call: TRBD2
clone_size: many
v_call: TRBV29-1

cdr3_aa: CASSTLAGEWSDTQYF
cdr3_nt: TGTGCCAGCAGTACTCTAGCGGGGGAATGGTCAGATACGCAGTATTTT
j_call: TRBJ2-3
d_call: TRBD2
clone_size: -
v_call: TRBV12-3/TRBV12-4

cdr3_aa: CTSSLSPELRSGYTF
cdr3_nt: TGTACCAGCAGTTTATCCCCAGAGTTGAGAAGTGGCTACACCTTC
j_call: TRBJ1-2
d_call: -
clone_size: -
v_call: TRBV27

cdr3_aa: CASRRATGGTEAFF
cdr3_nt: TGTGCCAGCAGACGGGCGACAGGGGGTACTGAAGCTTTCTTT
j_call: TRBJ1-1
d_call: TRBD1
clone_size: few
v_call: TRBV2

cdr3_aa: CSARPLEVQETQYF
cdr3_nt: TGCAGTGCTAGGCCCCTGGAGGTCCAAGAGACCCAGTACTTC
j_call: TRBJ2-5
d_call: -
clone_size: -
v_call: TRBV20-1

cdr3_aa: CASSLDPSNQPQHF
cdr3_nt: TGTGCCAGCAGTTTAGACCCTAGCAATCAGCCCCAGCATTTT
j_call: TRBJ1-5
d_call: -
clone_size: many
v_call: TRBV5-1

cdr3_aa: CASSLLAGGPVTDTQYF
cdr3_nt: TGCGCCAGCAGCTTGCTAGCGGGAGGGCCGGTCACAGATACGCAGTATTTT
j_call: TRBJ2-3
d_call: TRBD2
clone_size: few
v_call: TRBV5-1

cdr3_aa: CASSETSWGNEQFF
cdr3_nt: TGTGCCAGCAGTGAGACTAGTTGGGGCAATGAGCAGTTCTTC
j_call: TRBJ2-1
d_call: -
clone_size: -
v_call: TRBV6-1

cdr3_aa: CATSVFTSGYNEQYF
cdr3_nt: TGTGCCACCAGTGTCTTCACTAGCGGCTACAATGAGCAGTACTTC
j_call: TRBJ2-7
d_call: TRBD2
clone_size: -
v_call: TRBV24-1

cdr3_aa: CATSRTIRTRSSYNEQFF
cdr3_nt: TGTGCCACCAGCAGGACAATACGGACCCGTAGCTCCTACAATGAGCAGTTCTTC
j_call: TRBJ2-1
d_call: -
clone_size: -
v_call: TRBV15

cdr3_aa: CASSSGTSNNEQFF
cdr3_nt: TGTGCCAGCAGCTCTGGGACTAGTAACAATGAGCAGTTCTTC
j_call: TRBJ2-1
d_call: TRBD2
clone_size: few
v_call: TRBV7-2

cdr3_aa: CASSLIFRPNTGELFF
cdr3_nt: TGCGCCAGCAGCCTGATATTCAGGCCTAACACCGGGGAGCTGTTTTTT
j_call: TRBJ2-2
d_call: -
clone_size: few
v_call: TRBV5-1

cdr3_aa: CASSENRLPSTDTQYF
cdr3_nt: TGTGCCAGCAGTGAAAACCGGCTCCCTAGCACAGATACGCAGTATTTT
j_call: TRBJ2-3
d_call: -
clone_size: few
v_call: TRBV6-1

cdr3_aa: CASSLTVGTDTQYF
cdr3_nt: TGCGCCAGCAGCTTGACGGTGGGCACAGATACGCAGTATTTT
j_call: TRBJ2-3
d_call: -
clone_size: -
v_call: TRBV5-1

cdr3_aa: CASRGQANQPRHF
cdr3_nt: TGTGCCAGCAGGGGACAGGCCAATCAGCCCCGGCATTTT
j_call: TRBJ1-5
d_call: TRBD1
clone_size: -
v_call: TRBV6-1

cdr3_aa: CASSPDHVADTQYF
cdr3_nt: TGTGCCAGCAGCCCCGATCACGTCGCAGATACGCAGTATTTT
j_call: TRBJ2-3
d_call: -
clone_size: -
v_call: TRBV9

cdr3_aa: CASSSGQGSFNEQFF
cdr3_nt: TGTGCCAGCAGCTCGGGACAGGGATCTTTCAATGAGCAGTTCTTC
j_call: TRBJ2-1
d_call: TRBD1
clone_size: -
v_call: TRBV7-9

cdr3_aa: CASSAQGHSPLHF
cdr3_nt: TGTGCCAGCAGTGCACAGGGCCATTCACCCCTCCACTTT
j_call: TRBJ1-6
d_call: -
clone_size: -
v_call: TRBV25-1

cdr3_aa: CASSEVAGAVGTEAFF
cdr3_nt: TGTGCCAGCAGTGAAGTTGCAGGGGCGGTAGGCACTGAAGCTTTCTTT
j_call: TRBJ1-1
d_call: -
clone_size: few
v_call: TRBV2

cdr3_aa: CASSFLTGNYGYTF
cdr3_nt: TGTGCCAGCAGCTTTCTGACAGGGAACTATGGCTACACCTTC
j_call: TRBJ1-2
d_call: TRBD1
clone_size: -
v_call: TRBV28

cdr3_aa: CASSPRTSANNEQFF
cdr3_nt: TGTGCCAGCAGTCCCAGGACTAGCGCCAACAATGAGCAGTTCTTC
j_call: TRBJ2-1
d_call: TRBD2
clone_size: few
v_call: TRBV27

cdr3_aa: CASSQDRTALNSPLHF
cdr3_nt: TGTGCCAGCAGCCAAGATAGGACAGCTCTTAATTCACCCCTCCACTTT
j_call: TRBJ1-6
d_call: -
clone_size: -
v_call: TRBV3-1

cdr3_aa: CASDQTGFYEQYF
cdr3_nt: TGTGCCAGTGATCAGACAGGGTTCTACGAGCAGTACTTC
j_call: TRBJ2-7
d_call: TRBD1
clone_size: few
v_call: TRBV2

cdr3_aa: CATSDGYQETQYF
cdr3_nt: TGTGCCACCAGTGATGGCTATCAAGAGACCCAGTACTTC
j_call: TRBJ2-5
d_call: -
clone_size: many
v_call: TRBV24-1

cdr3_aa: CSASVGSSYNEQFF
cdr3_nt: TGCAGTGCTAGTGTGGGGAGCTCCTACAATGAGCAGTTCTTC
j_call: TRBJ2-1
d_call: -
clone_size: -
v_call: TRBV20-1

cdr3_aa: CASSEASGVAGELFF
cdr3_nt: TGCGCCAGCAGTGAAGCTAGCGGGGTCGCCGGGGAGCTGTTTTTT
j_call: TRBJ2-2
d_call: TRBD2
clone_size: -
v_call: TRBV10-1

cdr3_aa: CAISVSQGNEQYF
cdr3_nt: TGTGCCATCAGTGTCAGTCAGGGCAATGAGCAGTACTTC
j_call: TRBJ2-4
d_call: -
clone_size: -
v_call: TRBV10-3

cdr3_aa: CATSARDRDMDTQYF
cdr3_nt: TGTGCCACCAGTGCCCGGGACAGGGATATGGATACGCAGTATTTT
j_call: TRBJ2-3
d_call: TRBD1
clone_size: many
v_call: TRBV24-1

cdr3_aa: CASMVDTYEQYF
cdr3_nt: TGTGCCAGCATGGTGGACACCTACGAGCAGTACTTC
j_call: TRBJ2-7
d_call: -
clone_size: -
v_call: TRBV2

cdr3_aa: CARRGQYRIYGYTF
cdr3_nt: TGTGCCAGGAGGGGACAGTATCGTATCTATGGCTACACCTTC
j_call: TRBJ1-2
d_call: TRBD1
clone_size: many
v_call: TRBV6-5

cdr3_aa: CASRTSGRSDNEQYF
cdr3_nt: TGTGCCAGCAGAACTAGCGGGAGGAGCGACAATGAGCAGTACTTC
j_call: TRBJ2-7
d_call: TRBD2
clone_size: few
v_call: TRBV6-1

cdr3_aa: CTSSSSGGPTDTQYF
cdr3_nt: TGCACCAGCAGCTCTAGCGGGGGCCCCACAGATACGCAGTATTTT
j_call: TRBJ2-3
d_call: TRBD2
clone_size: few
v_call: TRBV5-1

cdr3_aa: CASSPGLVYNSPLHF
cdr3_nt: TGTGCCAGCAGTCCGGGGTTGGTCTATAATTCACCCCTCCACTTT
j_call: TRBJ1-6
d_call: -
clone_size: -
v_call: TRBV28

cdr3_aa: CSVAPDFDTDTQYF
cdr3_nt: TGCAGCGTTGCACCCGACTTCGACACAGATACGCAGTATTTT
j_call: TRBJ2-3
d_call: -
clone_size: many
v_call: TRBV29-1

cdr3_aa: CASSLPGLAGTPAPQYF
cdr3_nt: TGTGCCAGCAGCCTACCGGGACTAGCGGGCACACCAGCTCCGCAGTATTTT
j_call: TRBJ2-3
d_call: TRBD2
clone_size: few
v_call: TRBV11-3

cdr3_aa: CASSQVPITASPRGTQYF
cdr3_nt: TGTGCCAGCAGCCAAGTTCCGATTACAGCCTCCCCGCGGGGTACGCAGTATTTT
j_call: TRBJ2-3
d_call: -
clone_size: -
v_call: TRBV14

cdr3_aa: CASSPRTGGGMNYGYTF
cdr3_nt: TGTGCCAGCAGCCCCAGGACAGGGGGCGGCATGAATTATGGCTACACCTTC
j_call: TRBJ1-2
d_call: TRBD1
clone_size: -
v_call: TRBV7-2